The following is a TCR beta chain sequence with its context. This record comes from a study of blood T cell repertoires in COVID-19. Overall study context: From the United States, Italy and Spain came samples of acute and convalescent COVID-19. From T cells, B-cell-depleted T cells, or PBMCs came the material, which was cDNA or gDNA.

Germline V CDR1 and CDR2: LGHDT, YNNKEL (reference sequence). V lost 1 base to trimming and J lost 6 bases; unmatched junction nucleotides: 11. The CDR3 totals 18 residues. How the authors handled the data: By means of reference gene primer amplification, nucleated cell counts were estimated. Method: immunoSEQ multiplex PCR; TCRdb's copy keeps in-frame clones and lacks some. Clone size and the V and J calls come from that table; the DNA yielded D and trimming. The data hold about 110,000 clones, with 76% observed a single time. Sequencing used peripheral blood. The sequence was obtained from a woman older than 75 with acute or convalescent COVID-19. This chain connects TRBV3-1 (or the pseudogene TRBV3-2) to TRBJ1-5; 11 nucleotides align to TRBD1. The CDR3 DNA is TGTGCCAGCAGCCAAGGCCTCGGACAGGGGGCCGGGGGTCAGCCCCAGCATTTT. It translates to CASSQGLGQGAGGQPQHF.